This TCR beta chain was observed in a study of T-cell reconstitution after alpha-beta-depleted transplantation in children. In its sample, this clonotype was seen many times. Unique molecular identifiers featured in how the TCRbeta library was prepared. From the PCR reads, TCRdb called clonotypes with MiXCR, one entry per CDR3 protein. The table shows about 300,000 distinct CDR3 sequences, with around 10% occurring only once. CDR3 size: 15 residues. Germline CDR1 reads SQVTM; CDR2 reads ANQGSEA. With V trimmed by 4 bases and J by 4 bases, 8 bases remained unmatched. Sample: PBMCs, taken before TCRalphabeta/CD19-depleted stem cell transplant. This clonotype was sampled from a boy in the first two years of life with acute myeloid leukemia, due to receive a stem cell transplant. The genes are TRBV29-1 and TRBJ2-1; 9 positions match TRBD1. The CDR3 region has the DNA TGCAGCGTTGTCCCACAGGGGGCCCTATACAATGAGCAGTTCTTC. Residues: CSVVPQGALYNEQFF.